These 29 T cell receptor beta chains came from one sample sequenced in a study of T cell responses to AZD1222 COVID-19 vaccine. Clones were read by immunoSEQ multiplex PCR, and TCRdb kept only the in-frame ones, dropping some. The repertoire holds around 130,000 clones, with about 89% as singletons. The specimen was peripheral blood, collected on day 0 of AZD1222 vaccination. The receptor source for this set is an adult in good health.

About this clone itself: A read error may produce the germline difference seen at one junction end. CDR3 DNA sequence: TGTGCTAGCAGCGGGCCCCGAACTAGGACCGAGGGAGGCACTGAAGCTTTCTTT. It is translated as CASSGPRTRTEGGTEAFF. The V call is TRBV7-7, the J call TRBJ1-1; unclear D gene. Germline loops: CDR1 SSHAT, CDR2 FNYEAQ (reference sequence). The CDR3 length is 18 residues. Based on the CDR3 plus reference TRBV7-7 and TRBJ1-1, the full variable domain is GAGVSQSPRYKVTKRGQDVTLRCDPISSHATLYWYQQALGQGPEFLTYFNYEAQPDKSGLPSDRFSAERPEGSISTLTIQRTEQRDSAMYRCASSGPRTRTEGGTEAFFGQGTRLTVV.

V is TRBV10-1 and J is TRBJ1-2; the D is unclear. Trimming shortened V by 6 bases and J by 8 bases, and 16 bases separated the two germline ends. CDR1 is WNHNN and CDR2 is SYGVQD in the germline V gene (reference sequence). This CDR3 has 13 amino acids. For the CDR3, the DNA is TGCGCCAGCAGCCTTGACACAACTGGAGGCTACACCTTC. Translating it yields CASSLDTTGGYTF.

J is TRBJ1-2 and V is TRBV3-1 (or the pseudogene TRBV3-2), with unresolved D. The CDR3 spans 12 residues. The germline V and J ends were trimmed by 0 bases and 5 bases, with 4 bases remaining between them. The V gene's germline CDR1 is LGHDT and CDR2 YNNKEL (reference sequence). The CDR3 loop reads CASSQEGYGYTF. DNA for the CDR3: TGTGCCAGCAGCCAAGAGGGTTATGGCTACACCTTC.

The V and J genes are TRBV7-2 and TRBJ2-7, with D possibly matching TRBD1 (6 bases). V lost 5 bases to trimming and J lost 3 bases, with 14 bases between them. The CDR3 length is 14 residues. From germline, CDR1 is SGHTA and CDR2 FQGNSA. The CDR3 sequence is CASSTDSRNYEQYF. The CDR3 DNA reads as TGTGCCAGCAGCACGGACAGCCGAAACTACGAGCAGTACTTC.

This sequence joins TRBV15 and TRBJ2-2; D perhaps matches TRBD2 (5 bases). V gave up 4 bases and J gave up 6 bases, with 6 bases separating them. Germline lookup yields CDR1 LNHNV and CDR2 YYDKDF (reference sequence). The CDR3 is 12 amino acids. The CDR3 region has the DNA TGTGCCACCAGCACCGGGGCCGGGGAGCTGTTTTTT. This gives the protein CATSTGAGELFF.

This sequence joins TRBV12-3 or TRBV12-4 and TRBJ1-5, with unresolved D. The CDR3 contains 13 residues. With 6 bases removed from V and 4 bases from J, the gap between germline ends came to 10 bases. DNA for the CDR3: TGTGCCAGCAGCTCCACCGGTAATCAGCCCCAGCATTTT. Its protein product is CASSSTGNQPQHF.

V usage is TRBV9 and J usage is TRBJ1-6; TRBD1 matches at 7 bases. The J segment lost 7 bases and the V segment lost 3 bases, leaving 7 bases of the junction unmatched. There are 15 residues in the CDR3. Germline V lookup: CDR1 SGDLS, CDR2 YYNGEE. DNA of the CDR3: TGTGCCAGCAGCGGGCCGGGACAGTTGAATTCACCCCTCCACTTT. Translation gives CASSGPGQLNSPLHF.

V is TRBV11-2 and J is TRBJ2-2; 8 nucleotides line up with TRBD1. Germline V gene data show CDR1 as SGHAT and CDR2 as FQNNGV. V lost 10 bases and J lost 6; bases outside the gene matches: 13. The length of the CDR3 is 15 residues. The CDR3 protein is CATRSGGLSPGELFF. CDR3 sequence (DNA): TGTGCCACACGGTCAGGGGGCCTCTCCCCCGGGGAGCTGTTTTTT.

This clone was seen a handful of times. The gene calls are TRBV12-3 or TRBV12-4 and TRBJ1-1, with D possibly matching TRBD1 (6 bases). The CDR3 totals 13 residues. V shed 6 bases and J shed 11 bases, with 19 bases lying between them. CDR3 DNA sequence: TGTGCCAGCAGCCAATTGGACAGCCGGGGGGCTTTCTTT. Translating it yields CASSQLDSRGAFF.

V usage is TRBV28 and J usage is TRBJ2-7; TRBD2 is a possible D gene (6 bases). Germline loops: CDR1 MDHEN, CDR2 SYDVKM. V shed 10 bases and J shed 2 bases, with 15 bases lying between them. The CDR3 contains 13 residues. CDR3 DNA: TGTGCCACCCTCGCGGGGCAGGCCTACGAGCAGTACTTC. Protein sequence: CATLAGQAYEQYF.

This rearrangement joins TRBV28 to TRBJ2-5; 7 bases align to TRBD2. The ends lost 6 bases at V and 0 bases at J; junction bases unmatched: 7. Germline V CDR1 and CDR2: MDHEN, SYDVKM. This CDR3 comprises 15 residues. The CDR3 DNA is TGTGCCAGCAGATCCGGGGGGTTGTACCAAGAGACCCAGTACTTC. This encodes CASRSGGLYQETQYF.

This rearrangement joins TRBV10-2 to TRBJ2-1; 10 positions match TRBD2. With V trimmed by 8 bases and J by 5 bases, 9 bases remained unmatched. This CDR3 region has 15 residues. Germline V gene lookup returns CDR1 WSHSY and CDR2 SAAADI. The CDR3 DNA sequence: TGCGCCAGCCTAAAAGCGGGAGGGCCGCACAATGAGCAGTTCTTC. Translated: CASLKAGGPHNEQFF.

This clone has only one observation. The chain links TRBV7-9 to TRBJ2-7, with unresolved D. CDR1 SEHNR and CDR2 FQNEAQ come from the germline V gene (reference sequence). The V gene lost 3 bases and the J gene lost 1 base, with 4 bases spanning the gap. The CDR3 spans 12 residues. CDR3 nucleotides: TGTGCCAGCAGCTTGGAATCCTACGAGCAGTACTTC. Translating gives CASSLESYEQYF. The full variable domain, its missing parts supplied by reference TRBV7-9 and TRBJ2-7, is DTGVSQNPRHKITKRGQNVTFRCDPISEHNRLYWYRQTLGQGPEFLTYFQNEAQLEKSRLLSDRFSAERPKGSFSTLEIQRTEQGDSAMYLCASSLESYEQYFGPGTRLTVT.

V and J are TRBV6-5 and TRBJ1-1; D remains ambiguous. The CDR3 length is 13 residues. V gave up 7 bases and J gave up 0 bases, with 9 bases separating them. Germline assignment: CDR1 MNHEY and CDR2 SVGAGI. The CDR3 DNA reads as TGTGCCAGCATAAGGGATTTGAACACTGAAGCTTTCTTT. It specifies CASIRDLNTEAFF.

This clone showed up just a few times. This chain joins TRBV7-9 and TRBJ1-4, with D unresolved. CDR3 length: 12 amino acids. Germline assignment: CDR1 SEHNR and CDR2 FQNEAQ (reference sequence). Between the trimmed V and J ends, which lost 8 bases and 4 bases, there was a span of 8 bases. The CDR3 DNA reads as TGTGCCAGCGGGCGTTATAATGAAAAACTGTTTTTT. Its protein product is CASGRYNEKLFF. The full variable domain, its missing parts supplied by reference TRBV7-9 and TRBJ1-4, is DTGVSQNPRHKITKRGQNVTFRCDPISEHNRLYWYRQTLGQGPEFLTYFQNEAQLEKSRLLSDRFSAERPKGSFSTLEIQRTEQGDSAMYLCASGRYNEKLFFGSGTQLSVL.

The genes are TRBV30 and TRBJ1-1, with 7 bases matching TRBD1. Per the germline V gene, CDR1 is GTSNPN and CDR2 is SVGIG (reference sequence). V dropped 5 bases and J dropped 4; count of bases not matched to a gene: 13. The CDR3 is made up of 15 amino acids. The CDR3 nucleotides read TGTGCCTGGGTGACAGGGAGTGGTTTTAGCACTGAAGCTTTCTTT. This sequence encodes CAWVTGSGFSTEAFF.

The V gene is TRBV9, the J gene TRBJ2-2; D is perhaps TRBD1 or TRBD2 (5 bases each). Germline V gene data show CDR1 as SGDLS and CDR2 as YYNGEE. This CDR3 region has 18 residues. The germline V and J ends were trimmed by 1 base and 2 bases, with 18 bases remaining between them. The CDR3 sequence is CASSVQNPTRGNTGELFF. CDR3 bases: TGTGCCAGCAGCGTACAAAACCCCACTAGGGGCAACACCGGGGAGCTGTTTTTT.

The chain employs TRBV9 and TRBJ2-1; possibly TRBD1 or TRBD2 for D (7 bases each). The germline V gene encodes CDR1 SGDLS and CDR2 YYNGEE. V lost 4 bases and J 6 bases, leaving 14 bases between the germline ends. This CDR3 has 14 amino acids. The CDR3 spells CASSQGGVANEQFF. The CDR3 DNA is TGTGCCAGCAGCCAGGGGGGGGTGGCCAATGAGCAGTTCTTC.

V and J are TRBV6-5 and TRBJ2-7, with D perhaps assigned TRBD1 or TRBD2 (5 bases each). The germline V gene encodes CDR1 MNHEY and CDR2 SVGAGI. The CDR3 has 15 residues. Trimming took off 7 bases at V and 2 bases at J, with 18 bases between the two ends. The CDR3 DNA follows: TGTGCCAGCACCGCCTTATCAGGGAGCACCTACGAGCAGTACTTC. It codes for CASTALSGSTYEQYF.

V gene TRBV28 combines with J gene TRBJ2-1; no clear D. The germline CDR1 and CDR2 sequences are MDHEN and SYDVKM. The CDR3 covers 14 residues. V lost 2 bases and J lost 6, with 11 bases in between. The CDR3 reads CASSLSLPTNEQFF. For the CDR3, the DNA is TGTGCCAGCAGTTTAAGCCTCCCCACCAATGAGCAGTTCTTC.

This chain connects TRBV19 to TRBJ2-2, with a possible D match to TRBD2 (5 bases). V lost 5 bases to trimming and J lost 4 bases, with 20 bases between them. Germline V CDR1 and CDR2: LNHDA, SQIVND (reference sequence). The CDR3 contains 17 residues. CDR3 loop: CASSPTIRGSITGELFF. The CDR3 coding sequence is TGTGCCAGTAGTCCCACCATCCGGGGATCGATCACCGGGGAGCTGTTTTTT.

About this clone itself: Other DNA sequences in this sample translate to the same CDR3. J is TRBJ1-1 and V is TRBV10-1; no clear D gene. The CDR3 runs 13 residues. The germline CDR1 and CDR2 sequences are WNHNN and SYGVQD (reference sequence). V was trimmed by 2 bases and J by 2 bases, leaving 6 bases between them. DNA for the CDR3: TGCGCCAGCAGTGAGGAGGGTAACACTGAAGCTTTCTTT. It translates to CASSEEGNTEAFF.

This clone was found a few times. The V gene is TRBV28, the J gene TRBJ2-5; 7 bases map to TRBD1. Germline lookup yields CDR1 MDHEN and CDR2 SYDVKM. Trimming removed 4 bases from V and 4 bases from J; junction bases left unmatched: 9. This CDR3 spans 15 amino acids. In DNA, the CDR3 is TGTGCCAGCAGTTCCCCGACAGGGCTGGGAGAGACCCAGTACTTC. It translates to CASSSPTGLGETQYF.

CDR3 DNA: TGTGCCAGCAGTGATAGGACGGCGGATACGCAGTATTTT. Amino acid sequence: CASSDRTADTQYF. V and J are TRBV2 and TRBJ2-3, with no clear D. V gave up 3 bases and J gave up 6 bases, with 10 bases separating them. This CDR3 has 13 residues. From germline, CDR1 is SNHLY and CDR2 FYNNEI.

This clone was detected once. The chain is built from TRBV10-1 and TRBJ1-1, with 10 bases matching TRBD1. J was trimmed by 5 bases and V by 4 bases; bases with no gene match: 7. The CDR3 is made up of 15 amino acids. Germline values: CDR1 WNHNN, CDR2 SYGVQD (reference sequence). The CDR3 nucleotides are TGCGCCAGCAGTGGAGGTGGACAGGGGGAAACTGAAGCTTTCTTT. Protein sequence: CASSGGGQGETEAFF.

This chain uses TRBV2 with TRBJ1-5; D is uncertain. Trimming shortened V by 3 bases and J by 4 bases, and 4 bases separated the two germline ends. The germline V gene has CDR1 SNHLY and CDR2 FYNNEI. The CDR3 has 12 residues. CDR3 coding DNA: TGTGCCAGCAGTGAGCAGAATCAGCCCCAGCATTTT. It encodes CASSEQNQPQHF.

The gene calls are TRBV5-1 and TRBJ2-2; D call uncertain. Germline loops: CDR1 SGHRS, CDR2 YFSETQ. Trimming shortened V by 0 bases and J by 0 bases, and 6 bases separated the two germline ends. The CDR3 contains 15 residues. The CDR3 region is CASSLEPTNTGELFF. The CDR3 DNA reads TGCGCCAGCAGCTTGGAACCGACGAACACCGGGGAGCTGTTTTTT.

The CDR3 spells CASSVLRRIYEQYF. The CDR3 nucleotides are TGTGCCAGCAGCGTCCTACGAAGGATCTACGAGCAGTACTTC. V usage is TRBV9 and J usage is TRBJ2-7; D unclear. Germline V gene lookup returns CDR1 SGDLS and CDR2 YYNGEE. The CDR3 contains 14 residues. The V and J ends lost 2 bases and 3 bases respectively, with 12 bases between them.

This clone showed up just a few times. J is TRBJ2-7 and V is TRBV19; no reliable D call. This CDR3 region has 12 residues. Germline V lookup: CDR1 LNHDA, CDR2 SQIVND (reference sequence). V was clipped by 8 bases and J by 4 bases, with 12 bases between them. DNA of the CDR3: TGTGCCAGTTCAGCAGGATCGTACGAGCAGTACTTC. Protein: CASSAGSYEQYF.